This T cell receptor (beta chain) appears in the sequencing data of a study of T cell repertoires in cytomegalovirus infection. On the study more broadly: The public TCR beta signatures pointed to both CMV infection and matching HLA type. Findings and limits, study-wide: HLA-C-restricted CMV-specific TCR beta clonotypes prevailed in the ex vivo response.

This CDR3 contains 16 residues. The V and J ends lost 4 bases and 7 bases, in that order; junction bases with no gene match: 14. Looked up from germline, CDR1 is MDHEN and CDR2 is SYDVKM. The count of this clonotype is one. The antigen is unknown. Each CDR3 protein is one row after TCRdb ran MiXCR on the reads. The sample yields under 200,000 distinct CDR3 sequences, nearly 9.5% seen once. What was sequenced was PBMCs. This sequence was found in a human donor in good health (CMV status not recorded). Some clones in this sample may be carry-over from other donors' samples. V gene TRBV28 combines with J gene TRBJ2-7, with 9 nucleotides matching TRBD1. Here the CDR3 reads CASSSHRGTGLGEQYF. Here the CDR3 DNA reads TGTGCCAGCAGTTCCCACCGGGGGACAGGGTTAGGAGAGCAGTACTTC.